The clone carrying this T cell receptor (beta chain) showed up many times. Antigen specificity is unknown. TCR beta cDNA was prepared out of around 460 ng total RNA by means of a constant-region primer. ARM-PCR, slightly modified, supplied the TCR beta libraries through three nested multiplex PCR rounds. TRBV1-TRBV30 forward primers paired with a C-beta reverse primer drove the first two PCR rounds, ten to eleven cycles each. TCRdb re-analysed the multiplex PCR reads in MiXCR, keeping a single row per CDR3 protein. The sample lists about 320,000 distinct CDR3 sequences; approximately 60% were seen once. It was unsorted whole blood that yielded blood RNA, and germline DNA was also extracted. Before surgery, approximately 3.6 milliliters of EDTA blood were taken. The data derive from a study of tumor-infiltrating lymphocytes in primary liver carcinoma. This CDR3 is 13 amino acids long. The ends were cut back, 0 bases at V and 7 bases at J, with 6 bases in the middle. Germline assignment: CDR1 ENHRY and CDR2 SYGVKD.

Study-wide results and caveats: Significantly greater top-250-clone fractions characterized tumors relative to blood (p = 0.039).

The sample was peripheral blood. The origin of this receptor is a man in his forties with primary liver carcinoma and hepatitis B virus infection. V gene TRBV10-3 combines with J gene TRBJ2-2; D gene ambiguous. This CDR3 is CAISESNGGELFF. The DNA of the CDR3 is TGTGCCATCAGTGAGTCGAATGGCGGGGAGCTGTTTTTT.